Following are 29 T cell receptor beta chains from one sample sequenced in a study of cytomegalovirus exposure and HLA in healthy donors. Sequencing was performed with immunoSEQ multiplex PCR; in TCRdb, only in-frame clones are kept and a portion is missing. The sample lists 170,000 or so clones, 65% to 85% occurring once. Input material: PBMCs. These receptors came from a young woman in good health and CMV-seropositive.

This chain uses TRBV9 with TRBJ1-2; D perhaps matches TRBD1 (6 bases). The CDR3 has 12 amino acids. In germline, CDR1 is SGDLS, CDR2 YYNGEE. The V gene lost 3 bases and the J gene lost 8 bases, with 11 bases spanning the gap. The CDR3 here is CASSGTGSGYTF. CDR3 bases: TGTGCCAGCAGCGGAACAGGGTCAGGCTACACCTTC.

The chain employs TRBV6-4 and TRBJ2-1; 9 bases map to TRBD2. The CDR3 is 16 residues long. The germline gives CDR1 MRHNA, CDR2 SNTAGT. After removal of 2 bases from V and 6 bases from J, the junction contained 8 bases not matched to a gene. The CDR3 nucleotides are TGTGCCAGCAGTGACGATGCTAGCGGGGCTCCCAATGAGCAGTTCTTC. The encoded protein is CASSDDASGAPNEQFF.

The gene calls are TRBV15 and TRBJ1-1; 9 nucleotides agree with TRBD1. The CDR3 is 14 amino acids. Germline V gene data show CDR1 as LNHNV and CDR2 as YYDKDF (reference sequence). V lost 3 bases, J lost 5 bases, and 4 bases stayed unmatched. The CDR3 protein is CATSRTGGYTEAFF. The CDR3 DNA reads as TGTGCCACCAGCAGGACAGGGGGATATACTGAAGCTTTCTTT.

The chain recombines TRBV27 with TRBJ1-2; TRBD1 aligns across 8 bases. This CDR3 spans 14 amino acids. Germline trimming cut 5 bases from V and 2 bases from J; bases unmatched to any gene: 4. Per germline, CDR1 MNHEY and CDR2 SMNVEV (reference sequence). The chain's CDR3 is CASSQDRGNYGYTF. DNA for the CDR3: TGTGCCAGCAGTCAAGACAGGGGAAACTATGGCTACACCTTC.

This clone has more than one count but fewer than ten. DNA for the CDR3: TGTGCCAGCAGTGTGAGAGTGGGCTACACCTTC. It translates to CASSVRVGYTF. The chain uses TRBV2 and TRBJ1-2; D gene ambiguous. Germline lookup yields CDR1 SNHLY and CDR2 FYNNEI. The V end lost 4 bases, the J end lost 8 bases, and 8 bases lay between the germline ends. This CDR3 is built from 11 residues. Based on the CDR3 plus reference TRBV2 and TRBJ1-2, the full variable domain is EPEVTQTPSHQVTQMGQEVILRCVPISNHLYFYWYRQILGQKVEFLVSFYNNEISEKSEIFDDQFSVERPDGSNFTLKIRSTKLEDSAMYFCASSVRVGYTFGSGTRLTVV.

The CDR3 here is CASSRSGAQGEQFF. Here the CDR3 DNA reads TGTGCCAGCAGCCGTAGCGGGGCGCAGGGGGAGCAGTTCTTC. J is TRBJ2-1 and V is TRBV7-6; 8 bases are a match to TRBD2. This CDR3 region has 14 residues. Germline V gene lookup returns CDR1 SGHVS and CDR2 FNYEAQ. The trim removed 5 bases at V and 10 bases at J, leaving 10 bases unmatched.

The chain combines TRBV2 with TRBJ2-7, with unresolved D. With 3 bases removed from V and 2 bases from J, the gap between germline ends came to 2 bases. Germline V gene sequence: CDR1 SNHLY, CDR2 FYNNEI. This CDR3 contains 11 residues. The CDR3 DNA follows: TGTGCCAGCAGTGATACCTACGAGCAGTACTTC. Its translation: CASSDTYEQYF.

V and J are TRBV2 and TRBJ2-3; D remains unclear. The CDR3 extends over 16 amino acids. Germline V gene data show CDR1 as SNHLY and CDR2 as FYNNEI. The V and J ends lost 3 bases and 0 bases respectively, with 13 bases between them. The CDR3 coding sequence is TGTGCCAGCAGTGAGATTGTTAGCCCTAGCACAGATACGCAGTATTTT. It is translated as CASSEIVSPSTDTQYF.

This clone was found many times. This rearrangement joins TRBV14 to TRBJ1-2; D remains ambiguous. Germline V lookup: CDR1 SGHDN, CDR2 FVKESK. V was clipped by 0 bases and J by 2 bases, with 4 bases between them. This CDR3 contains 13 residues. DNA of the CDR3: TGTGCCAGCAGCCAAGAACAGAACTATGGCTACACCTTC. Its translation: CASSQEQNYGYTF.

The chain carries TRBV4-1 and TRBJ1-1, with unresolved D. Germline V CDR1 and CDR2: MGHRA, YSYEKL. There are 11 residues in the CDR3. V shed 4 bases and J shed 5 bases, with 5 bases lying between them. The CDR3 sequence is CASSRETEAFF. The CDR3 DNA is TGCGCCAGCAGCCGGGAGACTGAAGCTTTCTTT.

This clone appeared a single time. The J gene is TRBJ1-1, the V gene TRBV11-2, with D uncertain. V dropped 4 bases and J dropped 2 bases, with 14 bases sitting between them. CDR1 and CDR2 from the germline V gene are SGHAT and FQNNGV. The CDR3 consists of 15 residues. CDR3 region: CASSSLRGGNTEAFF. The CDR3 DNA reads as TGTGCCAGCAGCTCTTTGAGAGGAGGAAACACTGAAGCTTTCTTT.

The chain combines TRBV6-1 with TRBJ2-1, with 11 bases aligning to TRBD1. The CDR3 spans 14 residues. Germline CDR1 is MNHNS and CDR2 is SASEGT. V shed 8 bases and J 7 bases; nucleotides not matched to a gene: 7. CDR3 region: CASYGQGARNEQFF. Written as DNA, the CDR3 is TGTGCCAGCTATGGACAGGGGGCAAGAAATGAGCAGTTCTTC.

This clone appeared a few times. V and J are TRBV6-1 and TRBJ1-1; D not certain. The CDR3 runs to 12 residues. Between the trimmed V and J ends, which lost 6 bases and 3 bases, there was a span of 8 bases. The V gene's germline CDR1 is MNHNS and CDR2 SASEGT. For the CDR3, the DNA is TGTGCCAGCAGCCGGTATCACACTGAAGCTTTCTTT. Protein product: CASSRYHTEAFF.

This clone was observed a single time. This chain uses TRBV6-6 with TRBJ1-4; possible D gene TRBD1, 5 bases. The V gene lost 8 bases and the J gene lost 2 bases, with 9 bases spanning the gap. CDR1 and CDR2 from the germline V gene are MNHNY and SVGAGI (reference sequence). The length of the CDR3 is 13 residues. The CDR3, as DNA: TGTGCCAGCCGCAGGGCGACTAATGAAAAACTGTTTTTT. Protein product: CASRRATNEKLFF.

The chain carries TRBV19 and TRBJ2-7, with TRBD1 matching 8 bases. CDR1 and CDR2 from the germline V gene are LNHDA and SQIVND (reference sequence). The trim removed 5 bases at V and 2 bases at J, leaving 5 bases unmatched. The CDR3 sequence is 14 residues long. The CDR3 DNA sequence: TGTGCCAGTAGTGGTTACAGGGGGACCTACGAGCAGTACTTC. Residues: CASSGYRGTYEQYF.

The chain couples TRBV7-9 to TRBJ1-3; 9 nucleotides match TRBD1. The V gene end was trimmed by 8 bases and the J gene end by 2 bases; junction bases not matched to a gene: 10. This CDR3 has 16 residues. The germline CDR1 and CDR2 sequences are SEHNR and FQNEAQ (reference sequence). CDR3 coding DNA: TGTGCCAGCGAGAATGTCGGGACAGGGACTGGAAACACCATATATTTT. It translates to CASENVGTGTGNTIYF.

V and J are TRBV5-5 and TRBJ2-3, with 8 bases that match TRBD2. CDR3 length equals 15 residues. Unmatched junction bases numbered 2, after V lost 0 bases and J lost 2 bases. Germline CDR1 SGHKS, CDR2 YYEKEE (reference sequence). The CDR3 loop is CASSLGGGPTDTQYF. The CDR3 region has the DNA TGTGCCAGCAGCTTGGGCGGGGGGCCCACAGATACGCAGTATTTT.

This clone was found once. V is TRBV5-6 and J is TRBJ2-5, with 10 bases that match TRBD1. The V gene end was trimmed by 4 bases and the J gene end by 2 bases; junction bases not matched to a gene: 14. Germline V gene sequence: CDR1 SGHDT, CDR2 YYEEEE. The CDR3 sequence is 18 residues long. The chain's CDR3 is CASSLGQGPRWGQETQYF. CDR3 coding DNA: TGTGCCAGCAGCCTGGGACAGGGGCCCCGATGGGGACAAGAGACCCAGTACTTC.

The rearrangement uses TRBV5-4 and TRBJ1-4, with D tentatively TRBD1 (6 bases). Trimming removed 0 bases from V and 0 bases from J, with 12 bases in between. Germline V lookup: CDR1 SGHNT, CDR2 YYREEE (reference sequence). There are 17 residues in the CDR3. The CDR3 loop reads CASSLGSGGATNEKLFF. CDR3 DNA: TGTGCCAGCAGCTTGGGTAGTGGGGGCGCAACTAATGAAAAACTGTTTTTT.

This clone has only a few counts. This rearrangement joins TRBV11-2 to TRBJ1-6; D is ambiguous. The germline V gene has CDR1 SGHAT and CDR2 FQNNGV. V was shortened by 5 bases and J by 7 bases, with 3 bases between the two germline ends. The CDR3 consists of 11 residues. The CDR3 DNA is TGTGCCAGCAGCCTCAATTCACCCCTCCACTTT. Encoded protein: CASSLNSPLHF.

This rearrangement joins TRBV7-8 to TRBJ1-6; no firm D call. This CDR3 spans 13 amino acids. The ends were cut back, 4 bases at V and 5 bases at J, with 6 bases in the middle. Germline values: CDR1 SGHVS, CDR2 FQNEAQ. The chain's CDR3 is CASSSTDNSPLHF. In DNA, the CDR3 is TGTGCCAGCAGCTCCACGGATAATTCACCCCTCCACTTT.

The genes are TRBV6-5 and TRBJ1-2; no clear D gene. There are 15 residues in the CDR3. Looked up from germline, CDR1 is MNHEY and CDR2 is SVGAGI. V was clipped by 5 bases and J by 8 bases, with 21 bases between them. CDR3 in amino acids: CASSTLRGGIGGYTF. The CDR3 DNA follows: TGTGCCAGCAGTACCCTCCGGGGTGGGATTGGGGGCTACACCTTC.

This chain connects TRBV5-4 to TRBJ1-6; no reliable D call. The CDR3 contains 16 residues. V lost 4 bases to trimming and J lost 0 bases, with 11 bases between them. The germline V gene encodes CDR1 SGHNT and CDR2 YYREEE (reference sequence). The CDR3 protein is CASSPGSSSYNSPLHF. The CDR3 DNA reads TGTGCCAGCAGCCCCGGGTCGAGCTCCTATAATTCACCCCTCCACTTT.

For the CDR3, the DNA is TGCGCCAGCAGCTCGGCCGGCACAGATATGAACACTGAAGCTTTCTTT. Residues: CASSSAGTDMNTEAFF. The chain uses TRBV5-1 and TRBJ1-1; D is unclear. V was trimmed by 3 bases and J by 0 bases, leaving 15 bases between them. The CDR3 spans 16 residues. Germline assignment: CDR1 SGHRS and CDR2 YFSETQ.

This sequence joins TRBV5-1 and TRBJ1-3; 8 nucleotides match TRBD1. Germline values: CDR1 SGHRS, CDR2 YFSETQ. The CDR3 contains 16 residues. The V segment lost 3 bases and the J segment 2 bases; nucleotides outside the gene matches: 7. The CDR3 coding sequence is TGCGCCAGCAGCTCGACAGGGGACGGAGCTGGAAACACCATATATTTT. It encodes CASSSTGDGAGNTIYF.

This clone was recorded a few times. The chain combines TRBV15 with TRBJ1-5, with TRBD1 matching over 11 bases. V was pared by 1 base and J by 3 bases, with 5 bases of the junction left unmatched. This CDR3 is built from 17 residues. Germline V CDR1 and CDR2: LNHNV, YYDKDF (reference sequence). The CDR3 reads CATSRVLDRGLNQPQHF. CDR3 nucleotides: TGTGCCACCAGCAGAGTCTTGGACAGGGGGCTCAATCAGCCCCAGCATTTT.

The genes are TRBV5-6 and TRBJ1-2; no clear D. Germline V gene data show CDR1 as SGHDT and CDR2 as YYEEEE. Trimming took off 1 base at V and 1 base at J, with 8 bases between the two ends. This CDR3 comprises 14 residues. CDR3 protein: CASSLPQSNYGYTF. DNA for the CDR3: TGTGCCAGCAGCTTGCCACAGAGTAACTATGGCTACACCTTC.

The V gene is TRBV5-1, the J gene TRBJ2-7; 9 positions agree with TRBD1. This CDR3 spans 14 amino acids. V shed 0 bases, J shed 5 bases, and the junction held 3 bases outside the gene matches. Looked up from germline, CDR1 is SGHRS and CDR2 is YFSETQ. The CDR3 DNA reads TGCGCCAGCAGCTTGGGACAGGGGGTCAACGAGCAGTACTTC. It codes for CASSLGQGVNEQYF.

The V call is TRBV11-2, the J call TRBJ1-1, with 8 bases aligning to TRBD1. CDR1 and CDR2 from the germline V gene are SGHAT and FQNNGV. The V and J ends lost 1 base and 0 bases, in that order; junction bases with no gene match: 4. The CDR3 consists of 16 residues. DNA for the CDR3: TGTGCCAGCAGCTTAGGGGGACAGGTCATGAACACTGAAGCTTTCTTT. Its protein is CASSLGGQVMNTEAFF.